The sequence of this T cell receptor beta chain was determined in a study of cytomegalovirus exposure and HLA in healthy donors. General study findings and limits: Researchers counted around 170 TCR beta chains as cytomegalovirus-associated.

With regard to this clone: Its antigen is unidentified.

Trimming at V came to 7 bases and at J to 4 bases, leaving 12 bases not matched to a gene. Germline V gene sequence: CDR1 LNHDA, CDR2 SQIVND (reference sequence). This CDR3 is 15 amino acids long. Clones were read by immunoSEQ multiplex PCR, and TCRdb kept only the in-frame ones, dropping some. Of tens of thousands of clones listed, 89% are singletons. The chain links TRBV19 to TRBJ1-1, with 7 bases identical to TRBD1. This clonotype was sampled from a woman aged 18 to 35 in good health and CMV-seronegative. Sequenced material: PBMCs. CDR3 amino acids: CASKIPTGVGTEAFF. As DNA, the CDR3 is TGTGCCAGTAAAATCCCTACAGGGGTGGGCACTGAAGCTTTCTTT.